These 26 T cell receptor beta chains came from one sample sequenced in a study of control samples from healthy donors and cancer patients. Method: immunoSEQ multiplex PCR; TCRdb's copy keeps in-frame clones and lacks some. The table shows about 64,000 clones, with 92% occurring only once. Sequenced material: PBMCs. These receptors originate from a man aged 35-49 years with colorectal cancer.

This clone showed up just once. The chain is built from TRBV7-2 and TRBJ1-1, with D possibly TRBD1 on 6 matching bases. CDR1 and CDR2 (germline): SGHTA, FQGNSA. V was trimmed by 7 bases and J by 1 base, leaving 10 bases between them. The CDR3 runs to 13 residues. This CDR3 is CASTTGTNTEAFF. In nucleotides, the CDR3 is TGTGCCAGCACCACAGGGACGAACACTGAAGCTTTCTTT.

The genes are TRBV7-2 and TRBJ1-2, with D unresolved. CDR3 size: 15 residues. Germline V gives CDR1 SGHTA, CDR2 FQGNSA. Trimming left V 3 bases short and J 4 bases short, with 15 bases between. The CDR3 nucleotides are TGTGCCAGCAGCTTCGCCAAAGACATAGGCTATGGCTACACCTTC. Its protein is CASSFAKDIGYGYTF.

This clone has just one count. The rearrangement links TRBV29-1 to TRBJ1-1; D unresolved. Germline loops: CDR1 SQVTM, CDR2 ANQGSEA. The CDR3 extends over 12 amino acids. Trimming stripped 7 bases from V and 5 bases from J, with 14 bases between. CDR3 nucleotides: TGCAGCGCTGGACGCGATTTTACTGAAGCTTTCTTT. Amino acid sequence: CSAGRDFTEAFF.

This chain links TRBV19 with TRBJ2-7; D is perhaps TRBD1 (6 bases). The CDR3 consists of 15 residues. Germline CDR1 reads LNHDA; CDR2 reads SQIVND (reference sequence). Trimming removed 4 bases from V and 1 base from J, with 14 bases in between. The CDR3 region has the DNA TGTGCCAGTAGTAGGGAAGGACAGAAATCCTACGAGCAGTACTTC. Amino acid sequence: CASSREGQKSYEQYF.

DNA for the CDR3: TGTGCCAGTAGGTTCCAGGGCGAATCACCCCTCCACTTT. It is translated as CASRFQGESPLHF. This chain uses TRBV19 with TRBJ1-6; perhaps TRBD1 as D (5 bases). The CDR3 extends over 13 amino acids. From germline, CDR1 is LNHDA and CDR2 SQIVND (reference sequence). Trimming shortened V by 6 bases and J by 10 bases, and 13 bases separated the two germline ends.

The rearrangement joins TRBV7-9 to TRBJ1-2; tentatively, D is TRBD1 (6 bases). V lost 7 bases and J 7 bases, leaving 22 bases between the germline ends. Germline-derived CDR1 and CDR2 are SEHNR and FQNEAQ (reference sequence). The CDR3 length is 15 residues. The chain's CDR3 is CASTKGEVPTRGYTF. In nucleotides, the CDR3 is TGTGCCAGCACCAAGGGGGAGGTCCCTACTCGTGGCTACACCTTC.

This rearrangement joins TRBV2 to TRBJ1-1; 12 nucleotides line up with TRBD1. The CDR3 covers 16 residues. With 3 bases clipped from V and 5 bases from J, the junction kept 7 bases outside the gene matches. CDR1 and CDR2 from the germline V gene are SNHLY and FYNNEI. The CDR3 DNA reads as TGTGCCAGCAGTGAGGAGGGACAGGGGGCGCTTACTGAAGCTTTCTTT. Its protein is CASSEEGQGALTEAFF.

CDR3 residues: CASSLRLAGSTDTQYF. DNA of the CDR3: TGTGCCAGCAGCCTCCGACTAGCGGGGAGCACAGATACGCAGTATTTT. V usage is TRBV5-6 and J usage is TRBJ2-3; 11 bases agree with TRBD2. The trim removed 4 bases at V and 0 bases at J, leaving 4 bases unmatched. Germline V gene data show CDR1 as SGHDT and CDR2 as YYEEEE. There are 16 residues in the CDR3.

J is TRBJ1-1 and V is TRBV6-2 or TRBV6-3; D is undetermined. CDR1 MNHEY and CDR2 SVGEGT come from the germline V gene. The CDR3 sequence is 15 residues long. Trimming stripped 5 bases from V and 1 base from J, with 14 bases between. DNA of the CDR3: TGTGCCAGCAGTGCCCAAAGGATTCGGAACACTGAAGCTTTCTTT. Translating gives CASSAQRIRNTEAFF.

The chain uses TRBV30 and TRBJ1-6; weak D call: TRBD1 (6 bases). V shed 1 base and J shed 0 bases, with 16 bases lying between them. The V gene's germline CDR1 is GTSNPN and CDR2 SVGIG (reference sequence). The CDR3 runs 18 residues. CDR3 region: CAWSARDKRTSYNSPLHF. For the CDR3, the DNA is TGTGCCTGGAGTGCCCGGGACAAGAGGACCTCCTATAATTCACCCCTCCACTTT.

The gene calls are TRBV12-3 or TRBV12-4 and TRBJ2-5, with D possibly TRBD1 on 5 matching bases. V lost 6 bases and J 7 bases, leaving 15 bases between the germline ends. The CDR3 extends over 13 amino acids. The CDR3 DNA reads as TGTGCCAGCAGACGACAGTTAAGGGGGACCCAGTACTTC. As protein: CASRRQLRGTQYF.

The gene calls are TRBV6-1 and TRBJ2-5; D is undetermined. Trimming shortened V by 2 bases and J by 3 bases, and 10 bases separated the two germline ends. This CDR3 has 14 residues. In germline, CDR1 is MNHNS, CDR2 SASEGT. The CDR3, as DNA: TGTGCCAGCAGTGAATTTAACAGAAAAGAGACCCAGTACTTC. Amino acid sequence: CASSEFNRKETQYF.

The chain links TRBV24-1 to TRBJ2-1, with D unclear. This CDR3 is built from 16 residues. Germline values: CDR1 KGHDR, CDR2 SFDVKD. Trimming stripped 1 base from V and 0 bases from J, with 9 bases between. The CDR3 loop is CATSDFGAYSYNEQFF. The CDR3 bases are TGTGCCACCAGTGATTTCGGTGCCTACTCCTACAATGAGCAGTTCTTC.

V usage is TRBV3-1 (or the pseudogene TRBV3-2) and J usage is TRBJ2-5; the D is unclear. The V end was cut by 4 bases, the J end by 2 bases, with 11 bases between. Germline V gives CDR1 LGHDT, CDR2 YNNKEL (reference sequence). The CDR3 extends over 14 amino acids. CDR3 amino acids: CASSLSYGQETQYF. The CDR3 DNA reads as TGTGCCAGCAGCCTCAGCTACGGACAAGAGACCCAGTACTTC.

This chain links TRBV7-3 with TRBJ2-2; D remains ambiguous. Germline V gene data show CDR1 as SGHTA and CDR2 as FQGTGA. There are 14 residues in the CDR3. The ends were cut back, 6 bases at V and 3 bases at J, with 11 bases in the middle. CDR3 sequence reads: CASSPNPDTGELFF. CDR3 coding DNA: TGTGCCAGCAGTCCAAACCCAGACACCGGGGAGCTGTTTTTT.

The chain combines TRBV9 with TRBJ1-4; D not certain. The V end lost 4 bases, the J end lost 4 bases, and 11 bases lay between the germline ends. Germline assignment: CDR1 SGDLS and CDR2 YYNGEE. The CDR3 spans 14 residues. The CDR3 region has the DNA TGTGCCAGCAGCCCGATGGGGAGTAATGAAAAACTGTTTTTT. This gives the protein CASSPMGSNEKLFF.

The V and J genes are TRBV6-1 and TRBJ1-1; TRBD1 might be the D (5 bases). Germline CDR1 reads MNHNS; CDR2 reads SASEGT. Trimming left V 2 bases short and J 6 bases short, with 13 bases between. The CDR3 is 14 residues long. In DNA form, the CDR3 reads TGTGCCAGCAGTGAACTTGGGGGGATTCCTGAAGCTTTCTTT. It translates to CASSELGGIPEAFF.

The chain is built from TRBV24-1 and TRBJ2-7, with TRBD1 as a possible D gene (7 bases). V lost 2 bases and J lost 4, with 14 bases in between. CDR1 is KGHDR and CDR2 is SFDVKD in the germline V gene. This CDR3 comprises 15 residues. The CDR3 protein is CATSDSRDRRYEQYF. DNA for the CDR3: TGTGCCACCAGTGATTCGCGGGACAGACGATACGAGCAGTACTTC.

V is TRBV18 and J is TRBJ1-5; no reliable D call. The CDR3 is 16 amino acids. V was trimmed by 2 bases and J by 6 bases, leaving 17 bases between them. Germline assignment: CDR1 KGHSH and CDR2 LQKENI. The CDR3 DNA sequence: TGTGCCAGCTCACCATCAACGCGGACCCGGGGTCAGCCCCAGCATTTT. Translation gives CASSPSTRTRGQPQHF. The whole variable domain, filled in from reference TRBV18 and TRBJ1-5, reads NAGVMQNPRHLVRRRGQEARLRCSPMKGHSHVYWYRQLPEEGLKFMVYLQKENIIDESGMPKERFSAEFPKEGPSILRIQQVVRGDSAAYFCASSPSTRTRGQPQHFGDGTRLSIL.

This clone has just one count. The V call is TRBV2, the J call TRBJ1-2; D possibly corresponds to TRBD1 (5 bases). The CDR3 runs to 12 residues. Trimming left V 2 bases short and J 8 bases short, with 9 bases between. The V gene's germline CDR1 is SNHLY and CDR2 FYNNEI. CDR3 region: CASSESRDGYTF. CDR3 bases: TGTGCCAGCAGTGAAAGTCGGGACGGCTACACCTTC.

The chain carries TRBV6-2 or TRBV6-3 and TRBJ2-1, with 14 bases lining up with TRBD2. CDR3 length: 19 residues. V lost 5 bases and J lost 2; bases outside the gene matches: 11. Germline CDR1 is MNHEY and CDR2 is SVGEGT. In DNA form, the CDR3 reads TGTGCCAGCAGTAGCCTTGGGACTAGCGGGGGCCGCCCCTACAATGAGCAGTTCTTC. Translation: CASSSLGTSGGRPYNEQFF.

The rearrangement joins TRBV29-1 to TRBJ2-7; tentatively, D is TRBD1 or TRBD2 (5 bases each). V was shortened by 8 bases and J by 0 bases, with 17 bases between the two germline ends. The germline CDR1 and CDR2 sequences are SQVTM and ANQGSEA. The CDR3 is made up of 14 amino acids. Here the CDR3 reads CSLKGTDPSYEQYF. CDR3 nucleotide sequence: TGCAGCTTAAAAGGGACCGATCCCTCCTACGAGCAGTACTTC.

The CDR3 spells CASSPIVQLYNEQFF. The CDR3 bases are TGTGCCAGCAGCCCAATAGTCCAGCTATACAATGAGCAGTTCTTC. The V and J genes are TRBV7-3 and TRBJ2-1; no clear D. The length of the CDR3 is 15 residues. Germline V gene data show CDR1 as SGHTA and CDR2 as FQGTGA. Trimming removed 5 bases at V and 4 bases at J, with 15 bases between.

The chain links TRBV27 to TRBJ2-3, with D unclear. CDR3 length: 14 residues. CDR1 MNHEY and CDR2 SMNVEV come from the germline V gene (reference sequence). Deletions cut 3 bases from V and 5 bases from J, with 12 bases between. The CDR3 DNA is TGTGCCAGCAGTTTCCCCTTGTCCCGAGATACGCAGTATTTT. Protein: CASSFPLSRDTQYF.

The rearrangement uses TRBV7-3 and TRBJ1-5; D not certain. Trimming stripped 5 bases from V and 2 bases from J, with 10 bases between. In germline, CDR1 is SGHTA, CDR2 FQGTGA. CDR3 size: 14 residues. In DNA form, the CDR3 reads TGTGCCAGCAGCCCCAACCTTGGCAATCAGCCCCAGCATTTT. This gives the protein CASSPNLGNQPQHF.

The chain has TRBV3-1 (or the pseudogene TRBV3-2) and TRBJ1-4; D might be TRBD1 (6 bases). Germline V gene lookup returns CDR1 LGHDT and CDR2 YNNKEL (reference sequence). Trimming removed 4 bases from V and 8 bases from J, with 17 bases in between. The CDR3 consists of 15 residues. The CDR3: CASSRRGALNEKLFF. CDR3 DNA sequence: TGTGCCAGCAGCCGTAGGGGGGCCCTCAACGAAAAACTGTTTTTT.